Listed below are T cell receptor beta chains from one sample, sequenced in a study of shared clonotypes between healthy human individuals. Sequencing was performed with immunoSEQ multiplex PCR; in TCRdb, only in-frame clones are kept and a portion is missing. The sample has millions of clones, about 93% seen once. The sample consisted of naive CD8+ T cells from PBMCs. The receptors were gathered from a man younger than 30 in good health. Some clones in this sample may be carry-over from other donors' samples. Each CDR3 is given with its conserved first and last residue. D genes are given only for firm matches. Some rows have no size entry. The others give once, few or many, or a class for an expanded clone.

v_gene	abundance	j_gene	d_gene	CDR3aa	CDR3nt
TRBV28	NA	TRBJ1-3	NA	CASSLGAYSGNTIYF	TGTGCCAGCAGTTTGGGGGCATACTCGGGAAACACCATATATTTT
TRBV9	NA	TRBJ2-3	NA	CASSLREKTDTQYF	TGTGCCAGCAGCCTCCGGGAGAAGACAGATACGCAGTATTTT
TRBV29-1	NA	TRBJ2-7	TRBD2	CSVLGTSGSYEQYF	TGCAGCGTTTTGGGGACTAGCGGGTCCTACGAGCAGTACTTC
TRBV7-9	once	TRBJ2-1	NA	CASSVGISYNEQFF	TGTGCCAGCAGTGTGGGGATTTCCTACAATGAGCAGTTCTTC
TRBV30	few	TRBJ1-5	NA	CAWSVPGQRGGYSGNQPQHF	TGTGCCTGGAGTGTACCGGGACAACGAGGGGGATATAGCGGCAATCAGCCCCAGCATTTT
TRBV28	NA	TRBJ2-7	NA	CASRNLYEQYF	TGTGCCAGCAGGAATCTCTACGAGCAGTACTTC
TRBV28	NA	TRBJ2-1	NA	CASSLDLLSSYNEQFF	TGTGCCAGCAGTTTAGACTTACTTAGCTCCTACAATGAGCAGTTCTTC
TRBV11-1	NA	TRBJ2-1	NA	CASSFQTGISSYNEQFF	TGTGCCAGCAGCTTCCAAACAGGGATAAGCTCCTACAATGAGCAGTTCTTC
TRBV6-5	NA	TRBJ2-2	NA	CASSYRENTGELFF	TGTGCCAGCAGTTATCGGGAGAACACCGGGGAGCTGTTTTTT
TRBV5-5	NA	TRBJ1-1	NA	CASSLGGHTEAFF	TGTGCCAGCAGCTTGGGGGGACACACTGAAGCTTTCTTT
TRBV13	NA	TRBJ1-1	TRBD1	CASSSRVDRVVLMNTEAFF	TGTGCCAGCAGCTCCCGGGTGGACAGGGTGGTCCTCATGAACACTGAAGCTTTCTTT
TRBV19	once	TRBJ1-1	NA	CASSKGLRMNTEAFF	TGTGCCAGTAGTAAGGGACTCCGGATGAACACTGAAGCTTTCTTT
TRBV4-1	once	TRBJ1-5	NA	CASSQDHPWSRKGDFEPQHF	TGCGCCAGCAGCCAAGACCACCCCTGGTCCCGAAAGGGGGATTTTGAGCCCCAGCATTTT
TRBV27	NA	TRBJ1-2	NA	CASSFAGEGYGYTF	TGTGCCAGCAGTTTCGCCGGGGAGGGCTATGGCTACACCTTC
TRBV18	NA	TRBJ1-1	NA	CASSRGPREDTEAFF	TGTGCCAGCTCACGGGGCCCCAGGGAGGACACTGAAGCTTTCTTT
TRBV9	NA	TRBJ1-5	NA	CASSGGGNNQPQHF	TGTGCCAGCAGTGGGGGAGGGAACAATCAGCCCCAGCATTTT